A selection of T cell receptor beta chains follows, all from one sample in a study of OX40 agonist ivuxolimab in advanced cancers. Using immunoSEQ multiplex PCR, the repertoire was profiled, and TCRdb retains in-frame clones only, with some absent. The sample includes about 36,000 clones, 80% to 90% of them seen just once. The material was CD4+ or CD8+ T cells sorted from blood, obtained in a trial of the OX40 agonist ivuxolimab. Receptors originate from an adult with an advanced solid tumor such as melanoma, head and neck, liver or kidney cancer. Both conserved end residues are part of each CDR3. Size is stated for part of the rows, as once, few or many counts, or as a class when the clone is expanded.

TRBV28,once,TRBJ2-2,CACGGRHTGELFF
TRBV30,-,TRBJ1-2,CAWSVGGGGYTF
TRBV30,-,TRBJ1-2,CAWTGQPLGGYTF
TRBV7-2,-,TRBJ1-5,CASSLDVGQPQHF
TRBV4-1,-,TRBJ1-1,CASGGAVENTEAFF
TRBV5-4,few,TRBJ2-5,CASSPDPQETQYF
TRBV28,-,TRBJ2-7,CASSGRWRSRSYEQYF
TRBV5-6,once,TRBJ1-2,CASSLSGTVAGYTF
TRBV5-1,-,TRBJ2-1,CASSFLAGDTNEQFF
TRBV30,-,TRBJ2-3,CAWIPKTGGAFKTDTQYF
TRBV9,few,TRBJ1-1,CASSKGQGSNTEAFF
TRBV9,-,TRBJ2-5,CASSEQAGGPVETQYF
TRBV27,-,TRBJ2-3,CASSFVPYYTQYF
TRBV10-3,-,TRBJ2-7,CAVSETYEQYF
TRBV4-2,medium-sized,TRBJ1-1,CASSQALDSRGTEAFF
TRBV7-9,-,TRBJ2-2,CASREGLEGGELFF
TRBV9,-,TRBJ1-1,CASSPAGGTGPVIKAFF
TRBV2,-,TRBJ1-5,CASSADVSWHQPQHF
TRBV19,-,TRBJ2-7,CATRQRGEDEQYF
TRBV6-5,-,TRBJ1-1,CASSYGGVGTEAFF
TRBV5-6,-,TRBJ2-1,CASSLGLAGGYNEQFF
TRBV6-1,-,TRBJ2-1,CASRGQGGSYNEQFF
TRBV18,-,TRBJ2-1,CASSPGLAGVGNEQFF
TRBV5-1,-,TRBJ1-3,CASSLGSASSGNTIYF
TRBV19,-,TRBJ1-4,CASSDTGGFEKLFF
TRBV7-3,-,TRBJ2-3,CASSPRGGLDTQYF
TRBV30,-,TRBJ2-1,CAWTGGAGQFF
TRBV7-3,-,TRBJ2-1,CASSLTGGGTGSYNEQFF
TRBV28,-,TRBJ2-1,CASSMGIGEQFF
TRBV27,-,TRBJ2-1,CASSLQLAGVYNEQFF
TRBV27,-,TRBJ1-6,CASRILLSSYNSPLHF
TRBV10-3,few,TRBJ1-6,CAIRPGTGQNSPLHF